The present entry profiles one T cell receptor (beta chain) with its context. Its antigen is currently unknown. These data belong to a study of OX40 agonist ivuxolimab in advanced cancers. At the level of the study: Earlier treatment with anti-PD-1, anti-PD-L1 or anti-CTLA-4 was permitted, and around 43% had received some.

General study findings and limits: Doses of 0.1 to 3.0 mg/kg were accompanied by clonal expansion of CD4+ and CD8+ blood T cells by week 6. More expanded clones were seen, on average, in CD8+ T cells than in CD4+.

The data were produced by immunoSEQ multiplex PCR, yet TCRdb's version contains in-frame clones alone and is incomplete. The sample comprises about 73,000 clones, approximately 92% of which are singletons, and roughly 0.5% rests with the top ten. The length of the CDR3 is 14 residues. Germline loops: CDR1 MGHRA, CDR2 YSYEKL. The trim removed 3 bases at V and 5 bases at J, leaving 2 bases unmatched. This TCR derives from an adult with an advanced solid tumor such as melanoma, head and neck, liver or kidney cancer. The starting material was CD4+ or CD8+ T cells sorted from blood, obtained in a trial of the OX40 agonist ivuxolimab. The rearrangement uses TRBV4-1 and TRBJ2-1; the match to TRBD2 covers 9 bases. The CDR3 DNA is TGCGCCAGCAGCCAGGGACTAGCTGACAATGAGCAGTTCTTC. Translated, it gives CASSQGLADNEQFF.